The 18 T cell receptor beta chains reported below all come from one sample, sequenced in a study of blood T cell repertoires in COVID-19. This table comes from immunoSEQ multiplex PCR, and its TCRdb copy is limited to in-frame clones, with some not included. Here the sample spans roughly 410,000 clones, 89% being singletons. Sequenced input: peripheral blood. The receptors were gathered from a woman aged 40 to 49 with COVID-19, enrolled during active disease.

Only a few counts were recorded for this clone. DNA of the CDR3: TGTGCCAGCGGGGGGTCGGCAAGGGGCTACACCTTC. This gives the protein CASGGSARGYTF. The chain recombines TRBV12-3 or TRBV12-4 with TRBJ1-2, with D maybe TRBD1 (5 bases). This CDR3 region has 12 residues. V was cut by 8 bases and J by 8 bases, with 15 bases left in between.

Only a few counts were recorded for this clone. The chain employs TRBV19 and TRBJ1-5; 11 bases line up with TRBD1. Trimming removed 7 bases from V and 4 bases from J; junction bases left unmatched: 6. CDR1 and CDR2 (germline): LNHDA, SQIVND (reference sequence). CDR3 size: 15 residues. CDR3 in DNA: TGTGCCAGTACCACTCGGGACAGGGGGAATCAGCCCCAGCATTTT. Residues: CASTTRDRGNQPQHF. The whole variable domain, filled in from reference TRBV19 and TRBJ1-5, reads DGGITQSPKYLFRKEGQNVTLSCEQNLNHDAMYWYRQDPGQGLRLIYYSQIVNDFQKGDIAEGYSVSREKKESFPLTVTSAQKNPTAFYLCASTTRDRGNQPQHFGDGTRLSIL.

In this sample, this clone turned up once. The rearrangement joins TRBV10-3 to TRBJ2-3; 7 bases agree with TRBD1. Germline-derived CDR1 and CDR2 are ENHRY and SYGVKD. The V and J ends lost 8 bases and 2 bases, in that order; junction bases with no gene match: 10. CDR3 size: 15 residues. The CDR3 DNA follows: TGTGCCATCCAAAACCGGGACAGAATCACAGATACGCAGTATTTT. It translates to CAIQNRDRITDTQYF.

The chain recombines TRBV7-2 with TRBJ2-1; 8 bases line up with TRBD2. CDR1 is SGHTA and CDR2 is FQGNSA in the germline V gene. With 9 bases clipped from V and 7 bases from J, the junction kept 8 bases outside the gene matches. CDR3 length equals 13 residues. DNA for the CDR3: TGTGCCAGGTCGAGCGGGAGCTTGAATGAGCAGTTCTTC. Its translation is CARSSGSLNEQFF.

The chain couples TRBV28 to TRBJ2-2, with 8 nucleotides matching TRBD2. Looked up from germline, CDR1 is MDHEN and CDR2 is SYDVKM. This CDR3 region has 14 residues. V was pared by 8 bases and J by 4 bases, with 6 bases of the junction left unmatched. The CDR3 loop reads CASGREVSTGELFF. The CDR3 bases are TGTGCCAGCGGGCGGGAGGTGAGCACCGGGGAGCTGTTTTTT.

The chain joins TRBV7-9 to TRBJ1-2; D might be TRBD1 (5 bases). The ends were cut back, 5 bases at V and 4 bases at J, with 8 bases in the middle. This CDR3 contains 12 residues. CDR1 is SEHNR and CDR2 is FQNEAQ in the germline V gene (reference sequence). The CDR3 sequence is CASSRDFYGYTF. CDR3 nucleotides: TGTGCCAGCAGCAGGGACTTCTATGGCTACACCTTC.

This chain connects TRBV6-2 or TRBV6-3 to TRBJ2-7, with 8 bases fitting TRBD2. The CDR3 has 13 amino acids. J gave up 10 bases and V 2 bases, and 7 bases lay outside the gene matches. Germline V gene data show CDR1 as MNHEY and CDR2 as SVGEGT. CDR3 bases: TGTGCCAGCAGTTACGGAGGTAGCGGGGACCAGTACTTC. Translated: CASSYGGSGDQYF.

This clone was observed a handful of times. The chain employs TRBV27 and TRBJ1-6; D gene uncertain. This CDR3 comprises 13 residues. The germline V gene has CDR1 MNHEY and CDR2 SMNVEV (reference sequence). The V end lost 6 bases, the J end lost 7 bases, and 10 bases lay between the germline ends. The chain's CDR3 is CASSVRGNSPLHF. The CDR3 DNA reads TGTGCCAGCAGCGTCAGAGGAAATTCACCCCTCCACTTT.

The rearrangement joins TRBV7-9 to TRBJ1-1; 9 bases fit TRBD1. Per the germline V gene, CDR1 is SEHNR and CDR2 is FQNEAQ (reference sequence). V lost 5 bases to trimming and J lost 1 base; unmatched junction nucleotides: 5. This CDR3 has 15 residues. CDR3 protein: CASSPPGQGNTEAFF. CDR3 DNA sequence: TGTGCCAGCAGCCCACCGGGACAGGGGAACACTGAAGCTTTCTTT.

The chain carries TRBV9 and TRBJ2-5, with a weak D call TRBD1 (5 bases). The germline V gene encodes CDR1 SGDLS and CDR2 YYNGEE. The CDR3 consists of 14 residues. The V end lost 2 bases, the J end lost 3 bases, and 11 bases lay between the germline ends. CDR3 DNA: TGTGCCAGCAGCGTGCAGGGTTATGAAGAGACCCAGTACTTC. It translates to CASSVQGYEETQYF.

This rearrangement joins TRBV30 to TRBJ2-2; TRBD1 matches at 12 bases. Germline CDR1 GTSNPN, CDR2 SVGIG (reference sequence). V was pared by 3 bases and J by 6 bases, with 8 bases of the junction left unmatched. CDR3 length: 16 amino acids. CDR3 bases: TGTGCCTGGAGAACCCGGGACAGGGGGCGGTCCGGGGAGCTGTTTTTT. As protein: CAWRTRDRGRSGELFF.

The sample holds one count of this clone. The chain employs TRBV18 and TRBJ2-7, with 7 bases that match TRBD1. CDR1 is KGHSH and CDR2 is LQKENI in the germline V gene. This CDR3 contains 15 residues. The V and J ends lost 2 bases and 3 bases, in that order; junction bases with no gene match: 7. The CDR3 DNA follows: TGTGCCAGCTCACCATACGACAGGGAAAGCTACGAGCAGTACTTC. Protein product: CASSPYDRESYEQYF.

The J gene is TRBJ2-7, the V gene TRBV7-2, with D possibly being TRBD1 (5 bases). CDR3 size: 14 residues. The V and J ends lost 2 bases and 2 bases respectively, with 10 bases between them. Germline V gives CDR1 SGHTA, CDR2 FQGNSA. This chain's CDR3 is CASSLRGVPYEQYF. In DNA, the CDR3 is TGTGCCAGCAGCTTAAGGGGCGTTCCCTACGAGCAGTACTTC.

This chain connects TRBV6-5 to TRBJ1-4; D gene unclear. Trimming took off 5 bases at V and 7 bases at J, with 17 bases between the two ends. CDR3 size: 15 residues. Germline V gives CDR1 MNHEY, CDR2 SVGAGI. The CDR3 DNA is TGTGCCAGCAGTCCGGACCGGGGAGTACGTGAAAAACTGTTTTTT. Protein product: CASSPDRGVREKLFF.

The CDR3 reads CASSSGTGFEQYF. The CDR3 region has the DNA TGCGCCAGCAGCTCCGGGACAGGGTTCGAGCAGTACTTC. The V and J genes are TRBV10-2 and TRBJ2-7, with 9 nucleotides matching TRBD1. The V gene's germline CDR1 is WSHSY and CDR2 SAAADI. The CDR3 extends over 13 amino acids. Trimming cost V 6 bases and J 6 bases; bases outside gene matches: 6.

The genes are TRBV6-5 and TRBJ1-2, with D unclear. Germline V lookup: CDR1 MNHEY, CDR2 SVGAGI. V lost 6 bases to trimming and J lost 4 bases, with 15 bases between them. CDR3 size: 14 residues. The CDR3 DNA reads TGTGCCAGCAGCTCTCTGAGAGGGAGCTATGGCTACACCTTC. Encoded protein: CASSSLRGSYGYTF.

This clone has more than one count but fewer than ten. The chain employs TRBV29-1 and TRBJ1-1; the D gene is possibly TRBD1 (5 bases). V was cut by 7 bases and J by 1 base, with 13 bases left in between. Looked up from germline, CDR1 is SQVTM and CDR2 is ANQGSEA. CDR3 length equals 13 residues. CDR3 region: CSGGPTTNTEAFF. The CDR3 nucleotides read TGCAGCGGGGGACCGACAACGAACACTGAAGCTTTCTTT.

This clone was detected once. The J gene is TRBJ1-6, the V gene TRBV14; D not certain. CDR1 and CDR2 (germline): SGHDN, FVKESK. CDR3 length equals 16 residues. Trimming shortened V by 4 bases and J by 9 bases, and 19 bases separated the two germline ends. The CDR3 DNA reads TGTGCCAGCAGCCCGGACGACCGGGGAAAGAGTTCACCCCTCCACTTT. Translating it yields CASSPDDRGKSSPLHF.